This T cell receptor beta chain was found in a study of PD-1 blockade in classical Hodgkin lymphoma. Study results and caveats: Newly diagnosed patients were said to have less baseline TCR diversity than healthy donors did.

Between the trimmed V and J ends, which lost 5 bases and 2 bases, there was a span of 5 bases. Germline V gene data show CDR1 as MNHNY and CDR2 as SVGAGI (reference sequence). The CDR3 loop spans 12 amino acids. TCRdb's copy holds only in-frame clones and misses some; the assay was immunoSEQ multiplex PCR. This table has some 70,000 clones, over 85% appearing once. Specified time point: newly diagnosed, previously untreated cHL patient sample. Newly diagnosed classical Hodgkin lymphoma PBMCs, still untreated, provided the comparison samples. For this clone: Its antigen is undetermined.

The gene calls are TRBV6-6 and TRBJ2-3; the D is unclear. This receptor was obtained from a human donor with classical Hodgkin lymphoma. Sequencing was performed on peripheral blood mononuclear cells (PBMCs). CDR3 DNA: TGTGCCAGCAGTCTTTACACAGATACGCAGTATTTT. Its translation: CASSLYTDTQYF.